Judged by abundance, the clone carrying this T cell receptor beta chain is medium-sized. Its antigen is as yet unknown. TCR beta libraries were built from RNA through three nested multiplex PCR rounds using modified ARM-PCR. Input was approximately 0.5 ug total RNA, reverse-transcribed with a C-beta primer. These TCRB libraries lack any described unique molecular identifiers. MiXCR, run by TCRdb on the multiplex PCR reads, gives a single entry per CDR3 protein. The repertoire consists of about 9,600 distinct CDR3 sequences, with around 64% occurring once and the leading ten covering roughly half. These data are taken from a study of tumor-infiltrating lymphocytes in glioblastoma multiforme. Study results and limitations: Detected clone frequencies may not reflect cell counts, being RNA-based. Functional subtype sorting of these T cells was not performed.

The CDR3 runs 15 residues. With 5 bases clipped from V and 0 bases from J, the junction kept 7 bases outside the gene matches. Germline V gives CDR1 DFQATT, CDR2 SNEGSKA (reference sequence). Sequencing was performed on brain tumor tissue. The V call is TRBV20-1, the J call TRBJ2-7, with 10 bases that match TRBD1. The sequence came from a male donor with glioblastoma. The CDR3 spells CSASGQGSISYEQYF. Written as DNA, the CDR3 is TGCAGTGCTTCGGGACAGGGGTCCATCTCCTACGAGCAGTACTTC.